This T cell receptor (beta chain) was found in a study of T-cell memory formation after mild COVID-19. Study outcomes and limitations: From day 15 to 85, contracting clones were balanced between CD4 and CD8, whereas later expanders leaned toward CD4+.

Sample barcodes and UMIs were carried by the TCR alpha and TCR beta cDNA libraries that 5'RACE generated with constant-segment primers. A single record per CDR3 protein comes from TCRdb applying MiXCR to the 5' RACE reads. Here the sample spans about half a million distinct CDR3 sequences, 18% being singletons. This clonotype was found a few times. Its antigen remains unidentified. After removal of 6 bases from V and 3 bases from J, the junction contained 9 bases not matched to a gene. Germline CDR1 is SGHVS and CDR2 is FNYEAQ. CDR3 length: 16 residues. This TCR came from an adult woman who had mild COVID-19 (a few samples of this study predate the infection). Cell type and time point are not known. Sample: PBMCs or a T cell subset sorted from them (not recorded which). The gene calls are TRBV7-6 and TRBJ2-1, with 9 nucleotides matching TRBD2. CDR3: CASSSSGNHLYNEQFF. CDR3 in DNA: TGTGCCAGCAGTTCTAGCGGGAATCACCTCTACAATGAGCAGTTCTTC.